The source of this TCR beta chain is a study of monozygotic twins with cystic fibrosis. TCRdb keeps only in-frame clones here, not all; method: immunoSEQ multiplex PCR. Altogether about 35,000 clones are present, roughly three fifths being singletons, with the ten largest covering about 0.8%. Germline CDR1 reads SGHTA; CDR2 reads FQGNSA. The CDR3 extends over 13 amino acids. V gave up 5 bases and J gave up 0 bases, with 7 bases separating them. A few counts support this clone. The sequence came from a girl between 5 and 17 years old with cystic fibrosis. The rearrangement joins TRBV7-2 to TRBJ1-1; D uncertain. Sample: blood. In nucleotides, the CDR3 is TGTGCCAGCAGCCTTCGAATGAACACTGAAGCTTTCTTT. Translating gives CASSLRMNTEAFF.